Below are 21 T cell receptor beta chains sequenced from a single sample in a study of cytomegalovirus exposure and HLA in healthy donors. Primers included in the PCR were 60 Vbeta and 13 Jbeta primers. Generated by immunoSEQ multiplex PCR, the TCRdb table keeps only in-frame clones and is missing some. The sample gives 86,000 or so clones, 79% of which show up once; approximately 15% is in the top ten. Sequences were obtained from PBMCs. The receptors stem from a woman in her forties in good health and CMV-seropositive.

This rearrangement joins TRBV6-5 to TRBJ1-2; a possible D gene is TRBD1 (6 bases). CDR1 and CDR2 from the germline V gene are MNHEY and SVGAGI. V lost 4 bases to trimming and J lost 2 bases, with 11 bases between them. CDR3 size: 14 residues. The CDR3 protein is CASSSTGRNYGYTF. DNA of the CDR3: TGTGCCAGCAGTTCGACAGGACGGAACTATGGCTACACCTTC.

The chain recombines TRBV5-1 with TRBJ1-4; 11 bases are a match to TRBD1. The germline V gene encodes CDR1 SGHRS and CDR2 YFSETQ. J gave up 10 bases and V 2 bases, and 7 bases lay outside the gene matches. The CDR3 runs 15 residues. The CDR3 bases are TGCGCCAGCAGCTTAAACATGGGGACAGGGGGAAAACTGTTTTTT. Its translation: CASSLNMGTGGKLFF.

This rearrangement joins TRBV6-5 to TRBJ2-1; tentatively, D is TRBD2 (6 bases). Trimming cost V 2 bases and J 9 bases, with 11 bases left between them. This CDR3 is 13 amino acids long. The V gene's germline CDR1 is MNHEY and CDR2 SVGAGI. The CDR3 DNA reads TGTGCCAGCAGTTACCGGGACTCAAGTGAGCAGTTCTTC. Protein: CASSYRDSSEQFF.

The chain combines TRBV5-1 with TRBJ1-1; possibly TRBD1 for D (5 bases). Germline V CDR1 and CDR2: SGHRS, YFSETQ. V lost 0 bases and J 5 bases, leaving 11 bases between the germline ends. The CDR3 extends over 14 amino acids. Here the CDR3 reads CASSLVGGKTEAFF. CDR3 bases: TGCGCCAGCAGCTTGGTTGGGGGGAAGACTGAAGCTTTCTTT.

CDR3 coding DNA: TGTGCCTGGAGTGTACTCCGTAAGAGCGGACTAGCGGGAACCGGGGAGCTGTTTTTT. Translated: CAWSVLRKSGLAGTGELFF. The rearrangement uses TRBV30 and TRBJ2-2, with 12 positions matching TRBD2. With V trimmed by 0 bases and J by 5 bases, 13 bases remained unmatched. In germline, CDR1 is GTSNPN, CDR2 SVGIG (reference sequence). There are 19 residues in the CDR3.

V is TRBV28 and J is TRBJ2-5; D gene unclear. Between the trimmed V and J ends, which lost 1 base and 4 bases, there was a span of 13 bases. The CDR3 consists of 15 residues. Germline V lookup: CDR1 MDHEN, CDR2 SYDVKM. The CDR3 sequence is CASSLFERIVETQYF. In nucleotides, the CDR3 is TGTGCCAGCAGTTTATTTGAGAGGATTGTAGAGACCCAGTACTTC.

The V gene is TRBV12-5, the J gene TRBJ1-1; weak D call: TRBD1 (5 bases). Germline-derived CDR1 and CDR2 are LGHNT and FRNRAP. V lost 2 bases and J lost 11, with 9 bases in between. The CDR3 runs 11 residues. Here the CDR3 reads CASGLWEGAFF. As DNA, the CDR3 is TGTGCTAGTGGTTTGTGGGAGGGGGCTTTCTTT.

The chain combines TRBV14 with TRBJ2-1; 9 bases agree with TRBD2. Germline V CDR1 and CDR2: SGHDN, FVKESK. V shed 1 base and J 2 bases; nucleotides not matched to a gene: 6. The CDR3 is made up of 17 amino acids. CDR3 residues: CASSQGGRGGAYNEQFF. In nucleotides, the CDR3 is TGTGCCAGCAGCCAAGGAGGCCGCGGGGGGGCCTACAATGAGCAGTTCTTC.

V usage is TRBV29-1 and J usage is TRBJ2-3; D possibly corresponds to TRBD1 (5 bases). The CDR3 is made up of 16 amino acids. Between the trimmed V and J ends, which lost 0 bases and 0 bases, there was a span of 13 bases. Germline lookup yields CDR1 SQVTM and CDR2 ANQGSEA. In nucleotides, the CDR3 is TGCAGCGTTGAAGATGAGACAGCCACTAGCACAGATACGCAGTATTTT. It specifies CSVEDETATSTDTQYF.

The rearrangement uses TRBV27 and TRBJ1-4, with TRBD1 as a possible D gene (6 bases). The germline V gene has CDR1 MNHEY and CDR2 SMNVEV (reference sequence). CDR3 length: 16 residues. The germline V and J ends were trimmed by 1 base and 4 bases, with 13 bases remaining between them. DNA for the CDR3: TGTGCCAGCAGTTTATTCGACAGGTCAGGTAATGAAAAACTGTTTTTT. It translates to CASSLFDRSGNEKLFF. The entire variable domain, with the rest obtained from reference TRBV27 and TRBJ1-4, is as follows: EAQVTQNPRYLITVTGKKLTVTCSQNMNHEYMSWYRQDPGLGLRQIYYSMNVEVTDKGDVPEGYKVSRKEKRNFPLILESPSPNQTSLYFCASSLFDRSGNEKLFFGSGTQLSVL.

The gene calls are TRBV7-2 and TRBJ2-7, with 9 bases aligning to TRBD2. The V and J ends lost 5 bases and 2 bases, in that order; junction bases with no gene match: 4. CDR1 and CDR2 from the germline V gene are SGHTA and FQGNSA. CDR3 length equals 14 residues. For the CDR3, the DNA is TGTGCCAGCAGCCCCGGACTAGCGACCTACGAGCAGTACTTC. This gives the protein CASSPGLATYEQYF.

The chain recombines TRBV21-1 with TRBJ1-5. TRBV21-1 is annotated as a pseudogene. This CDR3 spans 12 amino acids. The CDR3 DNA is TGTGCCAGCAGCAAAGGGGGGGGAGGCCAGCATTTT. Translated: CASSKGGGGQHF.

The chain couples TRBV4-1 to TRBJ2-1, with D perhaps matching TRBD2 (5 bases). Between the trimmed V and J ends, which lost 4 bases and 4 bases, there was a span of 11 bases. The CDR3 runs 14 residues. Looked up from germline, CDR1 is MGHRA and CDR2 is YSYEKL. The chain's CDR3 is CASSLPGLYNEQFF. CDR3 bases: TGCGCCAGCAGCCTGCCCGGACTGTACAATGAGCAGTTCTTC.

The V gene is TRBV4-2, the J gene TRBJ2-3, with D possibly being TRBD1 (6 bases). Trimming shortened V by 2 bases and J by 5 bases, and 17 bases separated the two germline ends. Germline CDR1 reads LGHNA; CDR2 reads YNFKEQ. The CDR3 totals 16 residues. The CDR3 DNA follows: TGTGCCAGCAGCCAACGGGGCAGGGGATTAGGAGATACGCAGTATTTT. Translated: CASSQRGRGLGDTQYF.

The rearrangement joins TRBV28 to TRBJ2-7; 9 nucleotides match TRBD2. The CDR3 has 15 amino acids. Germline CDR1 MDHEN, CDR2 SYDVKM. V lost 5 bases to trimming and J lost 4 bases; unmatched junction nucleotides: 9. CDR3 amino acids: CASSRTSAGEYEQYF. CDR3 nucleotides: TGTGCCAGCAGTCGGACTAGCGCGGGGGAATACGAGCAGTACTTC.

This chain uses TRBV9 with TRBJ1-3; 7 positions match TRBD1. CDR3 length: 16 residues. V was clipped by 3 bases and J by 5 bases; unmatched bases: 11. Germline CDR1 and CDR2: SGDLS and YYNGEE. CDR3 DNA sequence: TGTGCCAGCAGCGAGACAGGGTCCACTTTTCGAAACACCATATATTTT. It yields the protein CASSETGSTFRNTIYF.

This clone was found a few times. The chain links TRBV7-9 to TRBJ1-1; TRBD1 agrees at 7 bases. Germline assignment: CDR1 SEHNR and CDR2 FQNEAQ (reference sequence). The CDR3 totals 15 residues. Trimming cost V 5 bases and J 5 bases; bases outside gene matches: 11. The CDR3 DNA reads TGTGCCAGCAGCCCAAAGCCACAGGGGAGGACTGAAGCTTTCTTT. Its protein is CASSPKPQGRTEAFF.

The gene calls are TRBV7-9 and TRBJ2-1; TRBD1 agrees at 10 bases. The trim removed 5 bases at V and 6 bases at J, leaving 4 bases unmatched. The germline V gene has CDR1 SEHNR and CDR2 FQNEAQ (reference sequence). CDR3 length equals 14 residues. The CDR3 region has the DNA TGTGCCAGCAGCCGGACAGGGGGGGCCAATGAGCAGTTCTTC. Amino acid sequence: CASSRTGGANEQFF.

The chain carries TRBV7-2 and TRBJ1-4; 8 positions match TRBD1. This CDR3 comprises 14 residues. J gave up 9 bases and V 5 bases, and 8 bases lay outside the gene matches. CDR1 is SGHTA and CDR2 is FQGNSA in the germline V gene. CDR3 sequence (DNA): TGTGCCAGCAGCATGACAGGGGAGAGGAAAAAACTGTTTTTT. This sequence encodes CASSMTGERKKLFF.

The chain recombines TRBV27 with TRBJ2-5, with 9 bases aligning to TRBD2. The CDR3 is 15 residues long. V lost 10 bases to trimming and J lost 0 bases; unmatched junction nucleotides: 9. Germline V gives CDR1 MNHEY, CDR2 SMNVEV (reference sequence). CDR3 nucleotide sequence: TGTGCCACCGCATTGGGCGGGGGGGACCAAGAGACCCAGTACTTC. Its translation: CATALGGGDQETQYF.

The rearrangement joins TRBV2 to TRBJ2-7; D might be TRBD2 (5 bases). The CDR3 is made up of 16 amino acids. V lost 2 bases, J lost 1 base, and 15 bases lay in between. The germline V gene encodes CDR1 SNHLY and CDR2 FYNNEI. The CDR3 nucleotides are TGTGCCAGCAGTGAACAGCGGCTGAAGCAATCCTACGAGCAGTACTTC. Translated, it gives CASSEQRLKQSYEQYF.